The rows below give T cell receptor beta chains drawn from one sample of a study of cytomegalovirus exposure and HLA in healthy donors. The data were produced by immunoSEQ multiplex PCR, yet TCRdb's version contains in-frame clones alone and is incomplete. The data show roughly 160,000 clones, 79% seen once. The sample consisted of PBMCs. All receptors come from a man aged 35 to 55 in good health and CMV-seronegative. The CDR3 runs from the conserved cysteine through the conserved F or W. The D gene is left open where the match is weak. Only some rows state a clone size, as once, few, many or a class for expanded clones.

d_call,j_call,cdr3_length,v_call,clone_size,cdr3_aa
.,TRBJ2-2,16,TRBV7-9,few,CASSFLGGFGTGELFF
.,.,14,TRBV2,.,CASSENYLSHEQYF
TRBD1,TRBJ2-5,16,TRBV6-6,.,CASRTRTGSRRETQYF
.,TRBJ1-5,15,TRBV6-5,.,CASSHRGSGNQPQHF
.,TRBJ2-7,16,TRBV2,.,CASSEGGQGWMYEQYF
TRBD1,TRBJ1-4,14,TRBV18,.,CASSRDRGTEKLFF
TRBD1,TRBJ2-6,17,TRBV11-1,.,CASSLDRGRTGANGLTF
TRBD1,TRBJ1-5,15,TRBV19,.,CASSRRTGADQPQHF
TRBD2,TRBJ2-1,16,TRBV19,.,CASSQRTSGSRNEQFF
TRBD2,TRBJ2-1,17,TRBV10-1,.,CASIIGTSGRPYNEQFF
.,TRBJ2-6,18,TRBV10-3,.,CAIRGGAGSPGGANGLTF
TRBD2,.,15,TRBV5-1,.,CASSLVTSGSYEQYF
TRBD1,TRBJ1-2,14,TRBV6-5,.,CASSRGRGAYGYTF
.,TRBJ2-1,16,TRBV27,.,CASSLSPPTEAAGQFF
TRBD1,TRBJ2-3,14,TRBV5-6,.,CASSGDSVRDTQYF
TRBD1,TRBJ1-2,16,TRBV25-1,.,CASSESGQGRLWGYTF
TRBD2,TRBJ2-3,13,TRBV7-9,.,CASSSAGVDTQYF
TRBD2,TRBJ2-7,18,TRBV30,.,CAWSVWTSGHASSYEQYF
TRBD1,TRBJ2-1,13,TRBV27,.,CASTDRGHDEQFF
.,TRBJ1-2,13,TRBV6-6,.,CASTKTEDKGYTF
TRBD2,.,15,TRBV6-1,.,CASSESSGLWGEQYF
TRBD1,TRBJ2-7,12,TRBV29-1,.,CSVRQGVDEQYF
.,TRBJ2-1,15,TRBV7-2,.,CASSSASASYNEQFF
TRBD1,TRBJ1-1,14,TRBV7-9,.,CASSPQGANTKAFF
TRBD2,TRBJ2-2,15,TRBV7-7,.,CASSAGTRYTGELFF
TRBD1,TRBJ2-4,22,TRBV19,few,CASSKTGTGGRFVKATKNSQYF
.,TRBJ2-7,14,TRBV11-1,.,CASSLERQDQGQYF
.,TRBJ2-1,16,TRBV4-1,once,CASSQEGGGRWNEQFF
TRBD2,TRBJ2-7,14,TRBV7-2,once,CASSQAGAPFEQYF
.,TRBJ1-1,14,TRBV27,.,CASSQVTGYAEAFF
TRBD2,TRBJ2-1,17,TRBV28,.,CASSLGTSGRWINEQFF
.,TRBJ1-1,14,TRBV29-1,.,CSVETWQGITEAFF
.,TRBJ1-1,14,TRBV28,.,CASSSLTVGTEAFF
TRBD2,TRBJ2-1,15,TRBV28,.,CASRTGSGRHNEQFF
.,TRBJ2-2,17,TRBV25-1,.,CASKAGTSEANTGELFF
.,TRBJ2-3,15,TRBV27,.,CASSFAGQTRDTQYF
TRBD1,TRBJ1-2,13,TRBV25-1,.,CASSRGNNYGYTF
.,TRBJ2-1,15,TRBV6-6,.,CASSPVRRRGHEQFF
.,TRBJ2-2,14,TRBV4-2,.,CASSQEGSTGELFF
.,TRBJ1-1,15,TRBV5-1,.,CASSLRPGVVTEAFF
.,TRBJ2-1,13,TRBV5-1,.,CASSLTSERLQFF
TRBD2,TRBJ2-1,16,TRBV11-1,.,CASSLTGTSGYNEQFF
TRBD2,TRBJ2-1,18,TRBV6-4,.,CASSDSVLAGDSYNEQFF
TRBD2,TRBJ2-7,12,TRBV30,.,CARKLAGDEQYF
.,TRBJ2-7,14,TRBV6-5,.,CASSERGTPYEQYF
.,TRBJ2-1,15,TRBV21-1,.,CASSISGRNYNEQFF
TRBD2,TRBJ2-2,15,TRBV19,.,CASSKGLVNTGELFF
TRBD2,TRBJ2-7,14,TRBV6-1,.,CASSSSGSRYEQYF
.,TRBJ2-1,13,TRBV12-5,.,CASGLRASNEQFF
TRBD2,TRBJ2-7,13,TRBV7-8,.,CASSHPTSREQYF
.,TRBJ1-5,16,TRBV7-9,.,CSSSLAGGNSNQPQHF
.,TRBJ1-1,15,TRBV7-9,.,CASSLWPQVGAEAFF
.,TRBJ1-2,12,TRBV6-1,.,CASRQANYGYTF
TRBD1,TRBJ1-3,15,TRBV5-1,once,CASSETGGNGNTIYF
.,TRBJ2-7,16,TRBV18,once,CASSRPGDGITYEQYF
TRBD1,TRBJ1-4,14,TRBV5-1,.,CASRSGTGDEKLFF
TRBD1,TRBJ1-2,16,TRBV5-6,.,CASSPSRDRAIYGYTF